This T cell receptor (beta chain) was sequenced in a study of control samples from healthy donors and cancer patients. Only in-frame clones appear in the TCRdb table, and some are missing; sequencing was by immunoSEQ multiplex PCR. There are 200,000 or so clones in the sample; 90% to 95% occur only once, and more than 1.3% lies in the top ten. The CDR3 is 15 amino acids. The germline V and J ends were trimmed by 0 bases and 2 bases, with 9 bases remaining between them. The germline gives CDR1 SGDLS, CDR2 YYNGEE. This clone was found once. The TCR originated in a man in his fifties in good health. The chain recombines TRBV9 with TRBJ1-3, with D tentatively TRBD1 (6 bases). Material: blood. The DNA of the CDR3 is TGTGCCAGCAGCGTAGAGGGGGGCGCTGGAAACACCATATATTTT. It codes for CASSVEGGAGNTIYF. Together with reference TRBV9 and TRBJ1-3, the CDR3 gives the full variable domain: DSGVTQTPKHLITATGQRVTLRCSPRSGDLSVYWYQQSLDQGLQFLIQYYNGEERAKGNILERFSAQQFPDLHSELNLSSLELGDSALYFCASSVEGGAGNTIYFGEGSWLTVV.